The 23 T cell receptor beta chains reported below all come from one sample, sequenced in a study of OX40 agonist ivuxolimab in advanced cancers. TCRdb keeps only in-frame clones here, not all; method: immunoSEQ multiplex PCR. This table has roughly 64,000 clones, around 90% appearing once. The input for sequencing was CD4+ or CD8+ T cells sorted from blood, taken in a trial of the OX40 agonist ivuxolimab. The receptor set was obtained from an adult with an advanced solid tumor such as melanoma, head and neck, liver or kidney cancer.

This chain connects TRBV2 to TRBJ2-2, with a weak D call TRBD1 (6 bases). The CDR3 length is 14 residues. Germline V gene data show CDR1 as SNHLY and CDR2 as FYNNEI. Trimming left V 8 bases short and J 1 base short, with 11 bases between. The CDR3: CASLMTGNTGELFF. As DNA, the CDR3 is TGTGCCAGCCTAATGACAGGGAACACCGGGGAGCTGTTTTTT.

CDR3 coding DNA: TGTGCCAGCAGCCAGGCCATCGGGATTGGGGCCAACGTCCTGACTTTC. Residues: CASSQAIGIGANVLTF. The V gene is TRBV14, the J gene TRBJ2-6, with a possible D match to TRBD2 (5 bases). This CDR3 has 16 residues. Germline V lookup: CDR1 SGHDN, CDR2 FVKESK. V dropped 3 bases and J dropped 3 bases, with 12 bases sitting between them.

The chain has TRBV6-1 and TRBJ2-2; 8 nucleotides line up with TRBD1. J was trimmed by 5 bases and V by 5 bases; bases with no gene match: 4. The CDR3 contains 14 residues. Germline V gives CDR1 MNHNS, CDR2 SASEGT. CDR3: CASSPRTGTGELFF. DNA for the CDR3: TGTGCCAGCAGTCCCCGGACAGGGACCGGGGAGCTGTTTTTT.

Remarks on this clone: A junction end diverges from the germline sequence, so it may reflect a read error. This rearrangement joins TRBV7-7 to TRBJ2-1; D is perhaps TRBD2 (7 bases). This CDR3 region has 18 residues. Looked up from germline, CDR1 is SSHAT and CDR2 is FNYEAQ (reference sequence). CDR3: CASSLAPAGASSYNEQFF. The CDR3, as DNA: TGTGCTAGCAGCTTAGCGCCGGCGGGGGCGAGCTCCTACAATGAGCAGTTCTTC.

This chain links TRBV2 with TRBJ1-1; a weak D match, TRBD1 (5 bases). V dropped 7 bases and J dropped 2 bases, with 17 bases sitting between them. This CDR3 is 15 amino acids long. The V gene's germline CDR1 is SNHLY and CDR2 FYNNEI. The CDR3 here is CASMFGSGRNTEAFF. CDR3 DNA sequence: TGTGCCAGCATGTTCGGTTCAGGGAGAAACACTGAAGCTTTCTTT. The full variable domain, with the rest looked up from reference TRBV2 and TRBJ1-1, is EPEVTQTPSHQVTQMGQEVILRCVPISNHLYFYWYRQILGQKVEFLVSFYNNEISEKSEIFDDQFSVERPDGSNFTLKIRSTKLEDSAMYFCASMFGSGRNTEAFFGQGTRLTVV.

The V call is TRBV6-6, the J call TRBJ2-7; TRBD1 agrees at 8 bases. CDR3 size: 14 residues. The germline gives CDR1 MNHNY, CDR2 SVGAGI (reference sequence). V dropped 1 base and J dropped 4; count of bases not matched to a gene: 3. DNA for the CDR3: TGTGCCAGCAGTTACTTGACAGGGGCTTACGAGCAGTACTTC. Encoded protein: CASSYLTGAYEQYF.

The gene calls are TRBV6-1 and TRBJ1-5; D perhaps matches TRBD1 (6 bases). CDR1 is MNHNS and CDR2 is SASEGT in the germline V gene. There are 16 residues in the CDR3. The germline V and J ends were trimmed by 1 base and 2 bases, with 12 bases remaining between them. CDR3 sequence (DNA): TGTGCCAGCAGTGAAGTCGGGGGCTTTCGCAATCAGCCCCAGCATTTT. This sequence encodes CASSEVGGFRNQPQHF.

Written as DNA, the CDR3 is TGCGCCAGCAGCTTGAGACTAGCGGGAGACGAACGGTTCTTC. It codes for CASSLRLAGDERFF. The chain links TRBV5-1 to TRBJ2-1; 12 bases are shared with TRBD2. With V trimmed by 1 base and J by 15 bases, 8 bases remained unmatched. Germline V lookup: CDR1 SGHRS, CDR2 YFSETQ. The CDR3 spans 14 residues.

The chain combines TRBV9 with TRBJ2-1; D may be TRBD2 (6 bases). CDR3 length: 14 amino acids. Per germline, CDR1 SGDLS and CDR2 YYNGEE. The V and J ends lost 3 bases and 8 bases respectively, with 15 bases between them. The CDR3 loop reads CASSAREMDYEQFF. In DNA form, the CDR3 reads TGTGCCAGCAGCGCTCGGGAGATGGACTATGAGCAGTTCTTC.

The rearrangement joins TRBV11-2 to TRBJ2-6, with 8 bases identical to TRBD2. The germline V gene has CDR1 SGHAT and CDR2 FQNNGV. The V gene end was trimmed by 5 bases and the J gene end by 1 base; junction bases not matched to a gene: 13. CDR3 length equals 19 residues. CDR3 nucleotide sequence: TGTGCCAGCAGCCCTGACCTTGTAGCGGGGTGGTCTGGGGCCAACGTCCTGACTTTC. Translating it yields CASSPDLVAGWSGANVLTF.

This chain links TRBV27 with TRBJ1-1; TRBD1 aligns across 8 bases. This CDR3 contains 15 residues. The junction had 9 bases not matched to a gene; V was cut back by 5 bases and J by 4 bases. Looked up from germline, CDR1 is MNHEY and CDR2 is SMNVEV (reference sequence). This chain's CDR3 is CASSTFQGAGTEAFF. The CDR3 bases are TGTGCCAGCAGTACGTTTCAGGGGGCGGGCACTGAAGCTTTCTTT.

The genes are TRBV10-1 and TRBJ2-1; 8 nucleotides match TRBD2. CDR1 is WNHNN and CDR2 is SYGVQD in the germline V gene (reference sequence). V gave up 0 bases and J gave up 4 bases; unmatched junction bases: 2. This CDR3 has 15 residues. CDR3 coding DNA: TGCGCCAGCAGTGAGTCTGGCGGGGGGTACAATGAGCAGTTCTTC. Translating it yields CASSESGGGYNEQFF.

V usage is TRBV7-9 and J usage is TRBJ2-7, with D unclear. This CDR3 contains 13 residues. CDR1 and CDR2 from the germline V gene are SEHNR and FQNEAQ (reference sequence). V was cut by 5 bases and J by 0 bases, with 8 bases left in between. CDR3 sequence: CASSPTPSYEQYF. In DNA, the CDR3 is TGTGCCAGCAGCCCGACACCCTCCTACGAGCAGTACTTC.

The CDR3 DNA reads TGTGCCAGCCACAACCAGGGGCAGGAGACCCAGTACTTC. As protein: CASHNQGQETQYF. The chain carries TRBV6-1 and TRBJ2-5, with D possibly being TRBD1 (6 bases). Germline values: CDR1 MNHNS, CDR2 SASEGT. The germline V and J ends were trimmed by 8 bases and 5 bases, with 15 bases remaining between them. The CDR3 has 13 residues.

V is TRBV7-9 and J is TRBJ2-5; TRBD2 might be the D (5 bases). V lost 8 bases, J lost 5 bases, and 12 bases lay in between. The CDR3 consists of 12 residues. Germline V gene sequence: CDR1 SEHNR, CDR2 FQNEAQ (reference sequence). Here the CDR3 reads CASGGWRETQYF. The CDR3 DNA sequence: TGTGCCAGCGGTGGGTGGAGGGAGACCCAGTACTTC.

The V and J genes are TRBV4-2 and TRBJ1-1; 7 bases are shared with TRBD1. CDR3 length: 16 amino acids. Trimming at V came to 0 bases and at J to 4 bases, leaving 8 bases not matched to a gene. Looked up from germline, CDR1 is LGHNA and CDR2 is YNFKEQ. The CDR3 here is CASSQDLVGGGTEAFF. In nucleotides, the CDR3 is TGTGCCAGCAGCCAAGATCTTGTAGGGGGCGGCACTGAAGCTTTCTTT.

This chain's CDR3 is CASRTIGRGNQPQHF. The CDR3 DNA reads as TGTGCCAGTAGGACCATTGGACGGGGGAATCAGCCCCAGCATTTT. The chain joins TRBV19 to TRBJ1-5; maybe TRBD1 (5 bases). V lost 6 bases and J lost 4, with 16 bases in between. Germline assignment: CDR1 LNHDA and CDR2 SQIVND (reference sequence). The CDR3 contains 15 residues.

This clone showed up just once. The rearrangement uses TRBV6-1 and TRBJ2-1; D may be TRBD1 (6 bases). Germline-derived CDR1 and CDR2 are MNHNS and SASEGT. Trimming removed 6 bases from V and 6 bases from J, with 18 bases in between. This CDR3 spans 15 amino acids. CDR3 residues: CASRKDWTDLNEQFF. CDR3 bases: TGTGCCAGCAGGAAGGACTGGACAGACCTCAATGAGCAGTTCTTC.

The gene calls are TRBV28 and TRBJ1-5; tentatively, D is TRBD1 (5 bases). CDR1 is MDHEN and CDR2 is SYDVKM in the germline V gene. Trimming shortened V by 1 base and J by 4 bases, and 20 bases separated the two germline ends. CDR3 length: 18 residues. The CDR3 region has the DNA TGTGCCAGCAGTTTATTTACTTTGCGGGACGGGACGAATCAGCCCCAGCATTTT. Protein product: CASSLFTLRDGTNQPQHF.

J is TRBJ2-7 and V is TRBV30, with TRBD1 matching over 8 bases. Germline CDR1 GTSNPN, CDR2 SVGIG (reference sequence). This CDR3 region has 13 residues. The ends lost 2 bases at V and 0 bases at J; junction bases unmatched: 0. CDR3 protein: CAWSQGASYEQYF. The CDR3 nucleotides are TGTGCCTGGAGTCAGGGGGCCTCCTACGAGCAGTACTTC.

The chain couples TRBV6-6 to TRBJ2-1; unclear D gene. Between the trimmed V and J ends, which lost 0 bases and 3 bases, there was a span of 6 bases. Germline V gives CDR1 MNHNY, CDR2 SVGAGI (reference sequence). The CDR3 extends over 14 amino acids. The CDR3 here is CASSYSSYYNEQFF. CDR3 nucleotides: TGTGCCAGCAGTTACTCGTCCTACTACAATGAGCAGTTCTTC.

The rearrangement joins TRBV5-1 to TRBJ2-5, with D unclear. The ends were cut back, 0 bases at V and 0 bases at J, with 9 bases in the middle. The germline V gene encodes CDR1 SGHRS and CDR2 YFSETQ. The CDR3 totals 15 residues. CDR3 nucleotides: TGCGCCAGCAGCTTGGCCCTGGCTAACCAAGAGACCCAGTACTTC. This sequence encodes CASSLALANQETQYF.

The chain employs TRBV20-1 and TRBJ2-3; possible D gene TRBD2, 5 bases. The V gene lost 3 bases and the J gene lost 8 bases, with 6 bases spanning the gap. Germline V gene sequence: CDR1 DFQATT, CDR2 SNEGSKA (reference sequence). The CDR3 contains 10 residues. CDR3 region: CSARAGTQYF. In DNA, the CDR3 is TGCAGTGCTAGGGCGGGTACGCAGTATTTT.